A selection of T cell receptor beta chains follows, all from one sample in a study of cytomegalovirus exposure and HLA in healthy donors. The protocol was immunoSEQ multiplex PCR, while the TCRdb copy is restricted to in-frame clones and leaves out a portion. The repertoire holds fewer than 200,000 clones, 70% to 85% seen once, with 2.1% in the top ten. Sequences were obtained from PBMCs. The receptors derive from a middle-aged man in good health and CMV-seronegative. CDR3s include the opening cysteine and the closing phenylalanine or tryptophan. A D gene is named only where the DNA matches it firmly. The size entry is marked missing in some rows and otherwise reads once, few, many or a size class.

v_gene,j_gene,abundance,d_gene,CDR3nt,CDR3aa
TRBV7-6,TRBJ2-2,-,TRBD2,TGTGCCAGCAGCCCTCGGACTAGTTTTTGGTCCGGGGAGCTGTTTTTT,CASSPRTSFWSGELFF
TRBV28,TRBJ1-4,-,TRBD1,TGTGCCATCGGACAGGTACGTCAGGCCGGCGGAAAACTGTTTTTT,CAIGQVRQAGGKLFF
TRBV11-3,TRBJ1-2,-,TRBD1,TGTGCCAGCAGCTTAGATCTCCCCATGGACAGGGGGCGAGACTATGGCTACACCTTC,CASSLDLPMDRGRDYGYTF
TRBV6-6,TRBJ2-1,-,-,TGTGCCACCAGGGACTTCTCCTACAATGAGCAGTTCTTC,CATRDFSYNEQFF
TRBV29-1,TRBJ2-7,once,TRBD1,TGCAGCGTTGAGGACCGGGACAGGGCAGGCCAGAAAGCCTACGAGCAGTACTTC,CSVEDRDRAGQKAYEQYF
TRBV27,TRBJ2-4,-,TRBD2,TGTGCCAGCAGTTTAGCCCCGGGAGGCATTCAGTACTTC,CASSLAPGGIQYF
TRBV5-1,TRBJ2-5,-,TRBD1,TGCGCCAGCAGCTCAGGACAGGGAGGAGAGACCCAGTACTTC,CASSSGQGGETQYF
TRBV5-6,TRBJ2-7,-,-,TGTGCCAGCAGCTTGGTTTCTAGTGTGGGTGAGCAGTACTTC,CASSLVSSVGEQYF
TRBV30,TRBJ1-5,-,-,TGTGCCTGGAGTCCAGGGGCCAATCAGCCCCAGCATTTT,CAWSPGANQPQHF
TRBV5-1,TRBJ2-3,-,TRBD2,TGCGCCAGCAGGAAAGCGGGATCGACAGATACGCAGTATTTT,CASRKAGSTDTQYF
TRBV5-1,TRBJ2-7,-,-,TGCGCCAGCAGCCCGCAGGGTCCTGCAAGCTACGAGCAGTACTTC,CASSPQGPASYEQYF
TRBV7-2,TRBJ2-7,-,TRBD1,TGTGCCAGCAGCTGGAACAGGGGCGAGCAGTACTTC,CASSWNRGEQYF
TRBV5-1,TRBJ1-1,-,-,TGCGCCAGCAGCGAGGGACAGAACACTGAAGCTTTCTTT,CASSEGQNTEAFF
TRBV4-1,TRBJ2-2,-,-,TGCGCCAGCAGCCAAGATGCAGGGACTCCACTCAACACCGGGGAGCTGTTTTTT,CASSQDAGTPLNTGELFF